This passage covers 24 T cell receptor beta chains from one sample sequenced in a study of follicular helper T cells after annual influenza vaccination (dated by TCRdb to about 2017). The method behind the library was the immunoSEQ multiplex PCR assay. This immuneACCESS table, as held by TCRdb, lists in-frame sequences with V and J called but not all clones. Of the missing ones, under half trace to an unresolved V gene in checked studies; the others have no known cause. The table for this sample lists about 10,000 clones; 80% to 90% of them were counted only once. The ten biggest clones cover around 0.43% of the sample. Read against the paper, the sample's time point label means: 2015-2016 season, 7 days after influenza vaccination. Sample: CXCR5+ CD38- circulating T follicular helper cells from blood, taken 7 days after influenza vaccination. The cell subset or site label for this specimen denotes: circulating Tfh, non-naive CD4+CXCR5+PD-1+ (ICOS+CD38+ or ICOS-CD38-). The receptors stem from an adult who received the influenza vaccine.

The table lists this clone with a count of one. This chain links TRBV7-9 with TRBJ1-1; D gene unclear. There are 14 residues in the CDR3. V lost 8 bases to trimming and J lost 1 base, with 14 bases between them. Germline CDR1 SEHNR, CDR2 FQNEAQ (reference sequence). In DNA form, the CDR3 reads TGTGCCAGCGTCCAAACTAGTGGGAACACTGAAGCTTTCTTT. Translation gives CASVQTSGNTEAFF.

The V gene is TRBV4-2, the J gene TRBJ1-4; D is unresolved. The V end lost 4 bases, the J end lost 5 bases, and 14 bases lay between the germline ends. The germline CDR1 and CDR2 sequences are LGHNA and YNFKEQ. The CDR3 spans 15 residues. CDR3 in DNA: TGTGCCAGCAGCCCGATGACGGAGAAAAATGAAAAACTGTTTTTT. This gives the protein CASSPMTEKNEKLFF.

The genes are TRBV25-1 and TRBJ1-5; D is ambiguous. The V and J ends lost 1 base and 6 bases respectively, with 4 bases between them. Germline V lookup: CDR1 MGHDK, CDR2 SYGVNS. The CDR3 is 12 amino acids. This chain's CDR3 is CASSEFAQPQHF. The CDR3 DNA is TGTGCCAGCAGTGAATTCGCTCAGCCCCAGCATTTT.

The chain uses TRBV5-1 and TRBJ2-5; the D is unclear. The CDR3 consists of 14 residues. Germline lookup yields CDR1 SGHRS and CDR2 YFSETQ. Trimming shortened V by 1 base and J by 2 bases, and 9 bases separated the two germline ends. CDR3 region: CASSLLGGQETQYF. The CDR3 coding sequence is TGCGCCAGCAGCTTGTTAGGCGGTCAAGAGACCCAGTACTTC.

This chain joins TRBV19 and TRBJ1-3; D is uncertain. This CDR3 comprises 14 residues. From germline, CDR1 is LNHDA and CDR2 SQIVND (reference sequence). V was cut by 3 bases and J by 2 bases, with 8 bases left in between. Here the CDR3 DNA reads TGTGCCAGTAGTATTAGTCGGACTGGAAACACCATATATTTT. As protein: CASSISRTGNTIYF.

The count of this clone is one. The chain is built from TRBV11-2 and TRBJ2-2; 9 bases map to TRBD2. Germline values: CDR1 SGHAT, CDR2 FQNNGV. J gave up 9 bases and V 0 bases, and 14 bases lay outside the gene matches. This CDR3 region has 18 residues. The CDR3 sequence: CASSLDGVASGEIRELFF. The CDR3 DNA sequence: TGTGCCAGCAGCTTAGATGGGGTGGCTAGCGGGGAGATCCGGGAGCTGTTTTTT.

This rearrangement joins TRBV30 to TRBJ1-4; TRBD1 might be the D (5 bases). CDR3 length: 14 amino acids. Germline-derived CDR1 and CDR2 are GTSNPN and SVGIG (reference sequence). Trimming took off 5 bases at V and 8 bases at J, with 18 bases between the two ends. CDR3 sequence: CAWQRGITGEKLFF. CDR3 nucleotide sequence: TGTGCCTGGCAGCGGGGGATTACCGGAGAAAAACTGTTTTTT.

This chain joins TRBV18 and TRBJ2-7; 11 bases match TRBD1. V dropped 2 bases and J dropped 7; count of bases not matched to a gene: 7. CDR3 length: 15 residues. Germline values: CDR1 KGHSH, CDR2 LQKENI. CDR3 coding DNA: TGTGCCAGCTCACCAAACGGACAGGGGGCTTCGGAGCAGTACTTC. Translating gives CASSPNGQGASEQYF.

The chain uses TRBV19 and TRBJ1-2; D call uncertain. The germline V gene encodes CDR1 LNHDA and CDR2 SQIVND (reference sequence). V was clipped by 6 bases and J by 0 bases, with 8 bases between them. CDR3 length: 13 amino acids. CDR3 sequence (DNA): TGTGCCAGTAGGCAGAGGACTAACTATGGCTACACCTTC. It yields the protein CASRQRTNYGYTF.

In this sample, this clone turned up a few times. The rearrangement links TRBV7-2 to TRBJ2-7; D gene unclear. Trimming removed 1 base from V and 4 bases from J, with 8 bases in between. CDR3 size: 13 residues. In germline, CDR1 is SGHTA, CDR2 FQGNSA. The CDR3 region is CASSLDGEYEQYF. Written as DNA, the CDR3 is TGTGCCAGCAGCTTAGACGGAGAATACGAGCAGTACTTC. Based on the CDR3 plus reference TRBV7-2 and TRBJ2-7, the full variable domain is GAGVSQSPSNKVTEKGKDVELRCDPISGHTALYWYRQSLGQGLEFLIYFQGNSAPDKSGLPSDRFSAERTGGSVSTLTIQRTQQEDSAVYLCASSLDGEYEQYFGPGTRLTVT.

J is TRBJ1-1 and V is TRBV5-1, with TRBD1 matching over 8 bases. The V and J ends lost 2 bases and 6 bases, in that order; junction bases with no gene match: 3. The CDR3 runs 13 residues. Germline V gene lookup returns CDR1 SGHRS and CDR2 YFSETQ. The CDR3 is CASSFSGQAEAFF. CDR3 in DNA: TGCGCCAGCAGCTTTTCGGGACAGGCTGAAGCTTTCTTT.

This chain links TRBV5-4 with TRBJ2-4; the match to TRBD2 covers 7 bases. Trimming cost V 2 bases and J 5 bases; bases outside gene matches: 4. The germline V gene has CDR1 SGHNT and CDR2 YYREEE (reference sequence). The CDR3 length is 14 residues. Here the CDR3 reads CASSLRGVQNIQYF. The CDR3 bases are TGTGCCAGCAGCTTACGGGGGGTACAAAACATTCAGTACTTC.

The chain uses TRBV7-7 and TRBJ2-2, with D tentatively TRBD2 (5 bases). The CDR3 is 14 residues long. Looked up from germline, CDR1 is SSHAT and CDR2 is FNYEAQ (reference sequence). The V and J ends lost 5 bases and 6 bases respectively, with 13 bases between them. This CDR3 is CASSPRVGAGELFF. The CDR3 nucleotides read TGTGCCAGCAGCCCACGGGTCGGGGCCGGGGAGCTGTTTTTT.

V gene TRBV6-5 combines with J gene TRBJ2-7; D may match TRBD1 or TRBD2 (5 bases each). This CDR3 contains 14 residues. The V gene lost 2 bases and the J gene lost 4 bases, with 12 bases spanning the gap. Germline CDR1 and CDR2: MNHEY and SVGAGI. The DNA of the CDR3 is TGTGCCAGCAGTTACGTACTGGGACCGTACGAGCAGTACTTC. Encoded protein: CASSYVLGPYEQYF.

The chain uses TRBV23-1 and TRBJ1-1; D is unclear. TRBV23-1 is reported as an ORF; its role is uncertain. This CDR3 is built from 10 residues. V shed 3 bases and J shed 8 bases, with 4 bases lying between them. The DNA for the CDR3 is TGCGCCAGCAGTCAGTCGGAAGCTTTCTTT. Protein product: CASSQSEAFF.

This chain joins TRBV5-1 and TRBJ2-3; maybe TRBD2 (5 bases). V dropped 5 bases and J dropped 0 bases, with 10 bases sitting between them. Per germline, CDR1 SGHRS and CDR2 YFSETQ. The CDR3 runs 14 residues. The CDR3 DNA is TGCGCCAGCAGAGAAGCGGCTAGCACAGATACGCAGTATTTT. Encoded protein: CASREAASTDTQYF. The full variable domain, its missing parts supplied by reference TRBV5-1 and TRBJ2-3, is KAGVTQTPRYLIKTRGQQVTLSCSPISGHRSVSWYQQTPGQGLQFLFEYFSETQRNKGNFPGRFSGRQFSNSRSEMNVSTLELGDSALYLCASREAASTDTQYFGPGTRLTVL.

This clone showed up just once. The CDR3 DNA reads as TGTGCCAGCCAGTATCCGAACACTGAAGCTTTCTTT. Amino acid sequence: CASQYPNTEAFF. V is TRBV7-2 and J is TRBJ1-1, with no clear D. From germline, CDR1 is SGHTA and CDR2 FQGNSA. Trimming removed 8 bases from V and 1 base from J, with 8 bases in between. The CDR3 covers 12 residues.

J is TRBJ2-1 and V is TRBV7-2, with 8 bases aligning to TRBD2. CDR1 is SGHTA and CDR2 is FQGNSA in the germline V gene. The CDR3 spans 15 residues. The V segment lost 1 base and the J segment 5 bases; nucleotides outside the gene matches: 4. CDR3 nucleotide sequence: TGTGCCAGCAGCTTAGACGTAGCGGGAAACAATGAGCAGTTCTTC. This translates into CASSLDVAGNNEQFF.

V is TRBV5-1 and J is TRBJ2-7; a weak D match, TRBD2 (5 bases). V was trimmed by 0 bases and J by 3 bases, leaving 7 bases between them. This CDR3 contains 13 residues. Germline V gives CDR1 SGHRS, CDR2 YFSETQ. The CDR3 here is CASSLGAGYEQYF. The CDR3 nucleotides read TGCGCCAGCAGCTTGGGGGCGGGCTACGAGCAGTACTTC.

The CDR3 spells CASSAGTGGSIIQYF. The CDR3 region has the DNA TGTGCCAGCAGCGCAGGGACAGGGGGCTCAATCATTCAGTACTTC. The chain has TRBV7-9 and TRBJ2-4; 12 nucleotides align to TRBD1. From germline, CDR1 is SEHNR and CDR2 FQNEAQ (reference sequence). This CDR3 comprises 15 residues. V was pared by 5 bases and J by 9 bases, with 8 bases of the junction left unmatched.

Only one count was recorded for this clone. The CDR3 loop is CASSDGQLTDTQYF. The CDR3 coding sequence is TGTGCCAGCAGTGATGGACAGCTCACAGATACGCAGTATTTT. The chain joins TRBV6-1 to TRBJ2-3; D is perhaps TRBD1 (6 bases). The V gene lost 3 bases and the J gene lost 2 bases, with 9 bases spanning the gap. This CDR3 has 14 residues. Germline V gene data show CDR1 as MNHNS and CDR2 as SASEGT.

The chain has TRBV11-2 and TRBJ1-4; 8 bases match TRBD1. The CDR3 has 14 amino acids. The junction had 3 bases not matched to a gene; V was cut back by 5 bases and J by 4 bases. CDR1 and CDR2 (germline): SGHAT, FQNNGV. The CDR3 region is CASSRDRNNEKLFF. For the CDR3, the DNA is TGTGCCAGCAGCCGGGACAGGAATAATGAAAAACTGTTTTTT.

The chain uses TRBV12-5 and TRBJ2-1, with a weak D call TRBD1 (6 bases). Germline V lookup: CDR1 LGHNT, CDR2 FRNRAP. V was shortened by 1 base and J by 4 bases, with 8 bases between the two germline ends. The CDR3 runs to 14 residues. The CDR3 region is CASGLDTGYNEQFF. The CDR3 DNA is TGTGCTAGTGGTTTGGACACAGGGTACAATGAGCAGTTCTTC.

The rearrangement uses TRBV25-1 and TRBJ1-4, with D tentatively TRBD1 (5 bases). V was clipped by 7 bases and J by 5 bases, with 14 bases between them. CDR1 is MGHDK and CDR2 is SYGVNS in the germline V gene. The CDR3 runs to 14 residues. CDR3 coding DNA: TGTGCCAGCATTGCCGGGACTGCAAATGAAAAACTGTTTTTT. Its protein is CASIAGTANEKLFF. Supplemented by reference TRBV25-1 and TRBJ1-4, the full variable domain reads EADIYQTPRYLVIGTGKKITLECSQTMGHDKMYWYQQDPGMELHLIHYSYGVNSTEKGDLSSESTVSRIRTEHFPLTLESARPSHTSQYLCASIAGTANEKLFFGSGTQLSVL.